The rows below give T cell receptor beta chains drawn from one sample of a study of blood T cell repertoires in COVID-19. Profiling relied on immunoSEQ multiplex PCR, and the TCRdb table lists in-frame clones only, not all of them. The data show fewer than 350,000 clones, under 90% seen once. Input material: PBMCs or T cells enriched from blood (not recorded which). Source of these receptors: a man aged 60 to 69 who had recovered from COVID-19. CDR3s include the opening cysteine and the closing phenylalanine or tryptophan. A D gene is named only where the DNA matches it firmly. A clone size is listed for some rows: how often the clone was seen (once, few, many), or a class if it is expanded.

clone size | J gene | V gene | D gene | CDR3 protein | CDR3 DNA
- | TRBJ1-1 | TRBV6-2/TRBV6-3 | - | CASSYGPGNTEAFF | TGTGCCAGCAGTTACGGGCCCGGGAACACTGAAGCTTTCTTT
- | TRBJ2-7 | TRBV5-1 | TRBD1 | CASSSAQGAREQYF | TGCGCCAGCAGCTCCGCACAGGGGGCGCGGGAGCAGTACTTC
- | TRBJ2-2 | TRBV2 | - | CASRREEAGELFF | TGTGCCAGCAGGAGAGAGGAGGCCGGGGAGCTGTTTTTT
- | TRBJ2-1 | TRBV29-1 | TRBD2 | CSARLAGDPTDEQFF | TGCAGCGCTAGACTAGCGGGAGATCCCACCGATGAGCAGTTCTTC
- | TRBJ1-1 | TRBV2 | - | CASSVGGEAFF | TGTGCCAGCAGCGTGGGGGGTGAGGCTTTCTTT
- | TRBJ2-3 | TRBV3-1/TRBV3-2 | TRBD1 | CASSPRDRLTDTQYF | TGTGCCAGCAGCCCCCGGGACAGGCTCACAGATACGCAGTATTTT
- | TRBJ2-2 | TRBV7-9 | - | CASSLSTNTGELFF | TGTGCCAGCAGCTTATCCACGAACACCGGGGAGCTGTTTTTT
- | TRBJ1-2 | TRBV18 | - | CASSPGLIASGRANYGYTF | TGTGCCAGCTCACCCGGTCTTATCGCCTCTGGCAGGGCTAACTATGGCTACACCTTC
- | TRBJ1-4 | TRBV5-1 | - | CASRSGTPNEKLFF | TGCGCCAGCAGGTCCGGGACACCTAATGAAAAACTGTTTTTT
- | TRBJ2-1 | TRBV19 | TRBD1 | CASSPRPGTASYNEQFF | TGTGCCAGTAGTCCCCGGCCCGGGACAGCCTCCTACAATGAGCAGTTCTTC
- | TRBJ2-5 | TRBV5-1 | TRBD2 | CASSRPGLAGNLGETQYF | TGCGCCAGCAGCCGTCCGGGACTAGCGGGGAATTTAGGAGAGACCCAGTACTTC
- | TRBJ1-2 | TRBV7-9 | - | CASSPPGRGLLDYTF | TGTGCCAGCAGTCCACCCGGTCGGGGTCTTCTTGACTACACCTTC
- | TRBJ2-7 | TRBV7-2 | TRBD2 | CASSLYGAGGSSYEQYF | TGTGCCAGCAGCTTATATGGGGCGGGAGGTAGCTCCTACGAGCAGTACTTC
- | TRBJ1-3 | TRBV5-4 | - | CASSLGGAGTGNTIYF | TGTGCCAGCAGCTTGGGGGGCGCAGGGACTGGAAACACCATATATTTT
- | TRBJ1-1 | TRBV5-1 | - | CASRRRGGDTEAFF | TGCGCCAGCAGGCGTCGCGGGGGTGACACTGAAGCTTTCTTT
- | TRBJ1-4 | TRBV5-1 | - | CASSRGVGTNEKLFF | TGCGCCAGCAGCCGGGGGGTCGGTACTAATGAAAAACTGTTTTTT
- | TRBJ2-1 | TRBV3-1/TRBV3-2 | TRBD2 | CASSRNTRPGLAGNEQFF | TGTGCCAGCAGTCGTAACACAAGGCCGGGACTAGCGGGAAATGAGCAGTTCTTC
- | TRBJ1-1 | TRBV2 | TRBD1 | CASSVETGAEAFF | TGTGCCAGCAGTGTCGAGACAGGGGCTGAAGCTTTCTTT
- | TRBJ2-2 | TRBV19 | TRBD1 | CASKRTGTNTGELFF | TGTGCCAGCAAGAGGACAGGCACGAACACCGGGGAGCTGTTTTTT
- | TRBJ2-2 | TRBV3-1/TRBV3-2 | - | CASSRGFVREVAGELFF | TGTGCCAGCAGCCGTGGGTTTGTCAGGGAGGTTGCCGGGGAGCTGTTTTTT
- | TRBJ1-1 | TRBV5-4 | TRBD1 | CASSLGQGATEAFF | TGTGCCAGCAGCTTGGGGCAGGGGGCAACTGAAGCTTTCTTT
- | TRBJ2-5 | TRBV27 | TRBD1 | CASSGDSIGETQYF | TGTGCCAGCAGTGGGGACAGCATTGGGGAGACCCAGTACTTC
- | TRBJ1-1 | TRBV5-1 | TRBD1 | CASSGGQLTEAFF | TGCGCCAGCAGCGGGGGACAGCTCACTGAAGCTTTCTTT
- | TRBJ1-1 | TRBV5-1 | - | CASNRGGARYTEAFF | TGCGCCAGCAATCGGGGCGGGGCGCGGTACACTGAAGCTTTCTTT
- | TRBJ2-2 | TRBV11-2 | TRBD1 | CASSHRDRNTGELFF | TGTGCCAGCAGCCACCGGGACAGAAACACCGGGGAGCTGTTTTTT
- | TRBJ2-5 | TRBV29-1 | - | CSVTPQETQYF | TGCAGCGTTACACCACAAGAGACCCAGTACTTC
- | TRBJ1-1 | TRBV28 | - | CASSLSIEAFF | TGTGCCAGCAGTTTAAGCATTGAAGCTTTCTTT
- | TRBJ2-7 | TRBV5-1 | TRBD2 | CASSSSGRLQYF | TGCGCCAGCAGCTCTAGCGGGAGGTTGCAGTACTTC
- | TRBJ2-2 | TRBV19 | TRBD1 | CASIRGQGRSGELFF | TGTGCCAGTATTAGGGGACAGGGTCGGTCCGGGGAGCTGTTTTTT
- | TRBJ1-1 | TRBV18 | - | CASSPLGGADTEAFF | TGTGCCAGCTCACCACTGGGAGGGGCCGACACTGAAGCTTTCTTT
- | TRBJ1-4 | TRBV19 | - | CASRTTGLTNEKLFF | TGTGCCAGTAGGACAACAGGGTTAACTAATGAAAAACTGTTTTTT
- | TRBJ1-1 | TRBV4-1 | - | CASSQGHLNTEAFF | TGCGCCAGCAGTCAGGGACACCTGAACACTGAAGCTTTCTTT
- | TRBJ1-1 | TRBV29-1 | TRBD1 | CSVPTGMNTEAFF | TGCAGCGTTCCGACAGGGATGAACACTGAAGCTTTCTTT
- | TRBJ2-7 | TRBV28 | - | CASSLYGLSGQYF | TGTGCCAGCAGTTTATACGGACTCTCGGGCCAGTACTTC
- | TRBJ2-7 | TRBV21-1 | - | CASSKGPGEECSYEQYF | TGTGCCAGCAGCAAGGGGCCGGGGGAGGAATGCTCCTACGAGCAGTACTTC
- | TRBJ2-7 | TRBV7-9 | - | CASSLVARSLYEQYF | TGTGCCAGCAGCTTAGTCGCAAGGTCACTATACGAGCAGTACTTC
- | TRBJ1-4 | TRBV28 | TRBD1 | CASSSDRGSEKLFF | TGTGCCAGCAGTTCGGACAGGGGTAGTGAAAAACTGTTTTTT
once | TRBJ2-1 | TRBV10-3 | TRBD1 | CAISELPGQGGDEQFF | TGTGCCATCAGTGAGCTGCCGGGACAGGGAGGGGATGAGCAGTTCTTC
few | TRBJ2-2 | TRBV2 | TRBD1 | CASSLRGTGNTGELFF | TGTGCCAGCAGCCTAAGGGGGACAGGGAACACCGGGGAGCTGTTTTTT
- | TRBJ2-5 | TRBV3-1/TRBV3-2 | TRBD2 | CASSQGAGPPETQYF | TGTGCCAGCAGCCAAGGAGCGGGACCCCCAGAGACCCAGTACTTC
- | TRBJ2-1 | TRBV7-9 | - | CASGLTGLYNEQFF | TGTGCCAGCGGCCTAACAGGGCTTTACAATGAGCAGTTCTTC
- | TRBJ2-1 | TRBV4-3 | TRBD2 | CASSQQSGRAYEQFF | TGCGCCAGCAGCCAACAGAGCGGGAGGGCCTATGAGCAGTTCTTC
- | TRBJ2-5 | TRBV14 | - | CASSRYSGAQETQYF | TGTGCCAGCAGCCGCTATAGCGGAGCACAAGAGACCCAGTACTTC
- | TRBJ1-2 | TRBV4-3 | TRBD1 | CASSQVGTGRNYGYTF | TGCGCCAGCAGCCAAGTCGGGACAGGGCGTAACTATGGCTACACCTTC
once | TRBJ1-5 | TRBV28 | - | CASMQAHQPQHF | TGTGCCAGCATGCAGGCCCATCAGCCCCAGCATTTT
- | TRBJ1-6 | TRBV5-1 | TRBD1 | CASSLGGQGISPLHF | TGCGCCAGCAGCTTGGGGGGACAGGGAATCTCACCCCTCCACTTT
- | TRBJ2-7 | TRBV28 | - | CASSGGPEQYF | TGTGCCAGCAGCGGGGGGCCGGAGCAGTACTTC
- | TRBJ2-5 | TRBV6-5 | - | CASSYSKLAMGETQYF | TGTGCCAGCAGTTACTCGAAGCTAGCGATGGGAGAGACCCAGTACTTC
- | TRBJ2-1 | TRBV5-6 | TRBD1 | CASSSIQGILNNEQFF | TGTGCCAGCAGCTCAATACAGGGGATCCTAAACAATGAGCAGTTCTTC
- | TRBJ1-5 | TRBV7-8 | TRBD1 | CASSLEVRDRGRGNQPQHF | TGTGCCAGCAGCTTAGAGGTCCGGGACAGGGGACGAGGCAATCAGCCCCAGCATTTT
- | TRBJ2-1 | TRBV5-1 | TRBD2 | CASSLLVGGYNEQFF | TGCGCCAGCAGCTTGTTAGTGGGAGGGTACAATGAGCAGTTCTTC
- | TRBJ2-2 | TRBV7-2 | - | CASSLVPDSNTGELFF | TGTGCCAGCAGCTTAGTACCAGATTCGAACACCGGGGAGCTGTTTTTT
- | TRBJ1-4 | TRBV9 | TRBD1 | CASSPGTGVSEKLFF | TGTGCCAGCAGCCCAGGGACAGGGGTTTCTGAAAAACTGTTTTTT
- | TRBJ1-5 | TRBV4-1 | TRBD1 | CASSPRDRDNQPQHF | TGCGCCAGCAGCCCACGGGACAGAGACAATCAGCCCCAGCATTTT
- | TRBJ1-3 | TRBV28 | - | CASSLRAGAQRNTIYF | TGTGCCAGCAGTTTACGGGCAGGGGCGCAGCGAAACACCATATATTTT
- | TRBJ2-3 | TRBV28 | TRBD2 | CASSPPSGRSTDTQYF | TGTGCCAGCAGTCCCCCTAGCGGGAGAAGCACAGATACGCAGTATTTT
- | TRBJ2-4 | TRBV9 | TRBD2 | CASSGSGSAKNIQYF | TGTGCCAGCAGCGGTAGCGGGAGTGCCAAAAACATTCAGTACTTC